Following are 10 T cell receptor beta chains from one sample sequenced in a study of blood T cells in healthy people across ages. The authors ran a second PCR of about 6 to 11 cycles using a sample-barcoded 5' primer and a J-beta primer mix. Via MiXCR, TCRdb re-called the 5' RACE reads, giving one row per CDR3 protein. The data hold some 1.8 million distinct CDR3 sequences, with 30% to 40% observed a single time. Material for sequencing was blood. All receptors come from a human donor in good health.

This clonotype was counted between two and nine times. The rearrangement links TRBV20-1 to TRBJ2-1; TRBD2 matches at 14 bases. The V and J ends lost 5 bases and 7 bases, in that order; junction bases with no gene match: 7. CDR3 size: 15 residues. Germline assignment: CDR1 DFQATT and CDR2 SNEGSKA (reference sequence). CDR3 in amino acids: CSAVPGLAGENEQFF. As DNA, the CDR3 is TGCAGTGCTGTCCCGGGACTAGCGGGGGAGAATGAGCAGTTCTTC.

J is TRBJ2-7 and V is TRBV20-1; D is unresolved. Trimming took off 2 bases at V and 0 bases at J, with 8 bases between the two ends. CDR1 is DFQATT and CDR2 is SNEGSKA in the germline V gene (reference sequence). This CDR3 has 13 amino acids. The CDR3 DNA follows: TGCAGTGCTAGACAGGTTGGCTCCTACGAGCAGTACTTC. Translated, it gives CSARQVGSYEQYF.

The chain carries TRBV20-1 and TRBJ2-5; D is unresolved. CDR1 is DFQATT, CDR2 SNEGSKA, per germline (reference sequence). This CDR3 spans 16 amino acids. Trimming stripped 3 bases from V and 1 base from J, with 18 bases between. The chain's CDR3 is CSASSVTLPLQETQYF. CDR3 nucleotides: TGCAGTGCTAGTAGTGTGACCCTCCCTCTCCAAGAGACCCAGTACTTC.

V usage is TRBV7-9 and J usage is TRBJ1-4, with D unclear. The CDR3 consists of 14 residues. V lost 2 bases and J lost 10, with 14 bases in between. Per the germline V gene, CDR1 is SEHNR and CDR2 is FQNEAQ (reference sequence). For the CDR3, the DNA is TGTGCCAGCAGCTTATGGCGAGGTTACGGAAAACTGTTTTTT. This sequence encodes CASSLWRGYGKLFF.

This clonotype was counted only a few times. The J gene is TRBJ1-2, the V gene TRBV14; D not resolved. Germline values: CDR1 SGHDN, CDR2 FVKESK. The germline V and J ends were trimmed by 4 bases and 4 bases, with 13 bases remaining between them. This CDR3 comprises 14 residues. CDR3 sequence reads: CASSPHTGLYGYTF. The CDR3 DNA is TGTGCCAGCAGCCCCCATACGGGCCTCTATGGCTACACCTTC. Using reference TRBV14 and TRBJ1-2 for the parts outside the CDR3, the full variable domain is EAGVTQFPSHSVIEKGQTVTLRCDPISGHDNLYWYRRVMGKEIKFLLHFVKESKQDESGMPNNRFLAERTGGTYSTLKVQPAELEDSGVYFCASSPHTGLYGYTFGSGTRLTVV.

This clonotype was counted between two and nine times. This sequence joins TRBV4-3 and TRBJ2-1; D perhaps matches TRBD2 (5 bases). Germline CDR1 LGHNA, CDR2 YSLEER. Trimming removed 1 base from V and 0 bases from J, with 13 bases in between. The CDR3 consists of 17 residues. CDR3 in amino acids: CASSQALWESSYNEQFF. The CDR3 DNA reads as TGCGCCAGCAGCCAAGCCTTATGGGAGAGCTCCTACAATGAGCAGTTCTTC.

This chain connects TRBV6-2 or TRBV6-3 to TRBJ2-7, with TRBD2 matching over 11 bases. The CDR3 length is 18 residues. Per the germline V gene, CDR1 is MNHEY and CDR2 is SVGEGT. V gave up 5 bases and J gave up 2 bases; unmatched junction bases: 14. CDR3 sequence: CASSDGPHGTSGPYEQYF. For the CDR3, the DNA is TGTGCCAGCAGTGACGGGCCCCACGGGACTAGCGGACCCTACGAGCAGTACTTC.

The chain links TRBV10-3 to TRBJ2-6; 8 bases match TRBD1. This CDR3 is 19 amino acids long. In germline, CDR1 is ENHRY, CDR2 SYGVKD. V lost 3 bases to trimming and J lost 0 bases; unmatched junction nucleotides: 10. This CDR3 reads CAISDLMGQESSGANVLTF. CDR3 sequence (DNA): TGTGCCATCAGTGACCTAATGGGACAGGAGAGCTCTGGGGCCAACGTCCTGACTTTC.

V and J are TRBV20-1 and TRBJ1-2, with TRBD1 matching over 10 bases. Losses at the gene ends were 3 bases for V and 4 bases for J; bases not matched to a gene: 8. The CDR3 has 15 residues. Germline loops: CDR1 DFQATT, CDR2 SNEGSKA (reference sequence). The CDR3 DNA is TGCAGTGCTAGCACCGACAGGGGGCCTGGCTATGGCTACACCTTC. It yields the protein CSASTDRGPGYGYTF.

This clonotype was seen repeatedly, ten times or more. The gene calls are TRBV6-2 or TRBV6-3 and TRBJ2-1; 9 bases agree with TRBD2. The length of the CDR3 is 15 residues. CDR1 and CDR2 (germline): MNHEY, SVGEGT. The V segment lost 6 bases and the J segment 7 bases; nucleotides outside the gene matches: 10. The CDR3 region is CASSKNPGLANEQFF. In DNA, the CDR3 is TGTGCCAGCAGCAAAAATCCGGGACTAGCAAATGAGCAGTTCTTC.